Listed below are T cell receptor beta chains from one sample, sequenced in a study of T cells in Graves' hyperthyroidism and ophthalmopathy. TCRdb ran MiXCR on the multiplex PCR reads and lists one entry per CDR3 protein. The data hold over 700,000 distinct CDR3 sequences, with 15% to 20% observed a single time. What was sequenced was blood. Receptors were obtained from a woman between 50 and 59 years old with Graves' hyperthyroidism that later progressed to Graves' ophthalmopathy. Both conserved end residues are part of each CDR3. Each record gives: clone size, D gene, J gene, V gene, CDR3 protein. The D gene is left open where the match is weak. Size is omitted from some rows. Given values are once, few, many or a class for expanded clones.

size: few
D: NA
J: TRBJ1-5
V: TRBV7-9
CDR3: CASSLVGTASNQPQHF

size: many
D: TRBD1
J: TRBJ2-1
V: TRBV12-3/TRBV12-4
CDR3: CASNRDSYNEQFF

size: NA
D: NA
J: TRBJ1-6
V: TRBV11-2
CDR3: CASSLGEGRRAYNSPLHF

size: many
D: NA
J: TRBJ1-3
V: TRBV15
CDR3: CATSRMAPTGNTIYF

size: NA
D: TRBD2
J: TRBJ2-1
V: TRBV7-9
CDR3: CASRTSGGANEQFF

size: few
D: TRBD2
J: TRBJ2-3
V: TRBV27
CDR3: CASRRRTSGGARDTQYF

size: few
D: TRBD2
J: TRBJ2-5
V: TRBV19
CDR3: CASSIVSGGLRQETQYF

size: many
D: NA
J: TRBJ2-1
V: TRBV11-3
CDR3: CASSSHHYTVDEQFF

size: many
D: NA
J: TRBJ2-5
V: TRBV5-6
CDR3: CASSLWGRETQYF

size: many
D: NA
J: TRBJ1-1
V: TRBV6-1
CDR3: CASSERDSTEAFF

size: NA
D: TRBD1
J: TRBJ1-1
V: TRBV9
CDR3: CASSVLDRAQPEAFF

size: many
D: TRBD1
J: TRBJ1-2
V: TRBV28
CDR3: CASSLEGQGTYGYTF

size: NA
D: NA
J: TRBJ1-6
V: TRBV6-4
CDR3: CASSEWARVSPLHF

size: NA
D: NA
J: TRBJ1-3
V: TRBV27
CDR3: CASSWRDPNAGNTIYF

size: NA
D: TRBD1
J: TRBJ2-2
V: TRBV6-1
CDR3: CASSLGQGITGELFF

size: few
D: NA
J: TRBJ2-2
V: TRBV20-1
CDR3: CSARDLASGELFF

size: few
D: NA
J: TRBJ1-2
V: TRBV7-2
CDR3: CASSTWTALLYGYTF

size: many
D: TRBD1
J: TRBJ2-3
V: TRBV2
CDR3: CASRGQGFSTDTQYF

size: few
D: NA
J: TRBJ1-4
V: TRBV2
CDR3: CASRDSASTGPLQEKLFF

size: many
D: TRBD1
J: TRBJ1-2
V: TRBV18
CDR3: CASSPGQGAGYTF

size: NA
D: TRBD2
J: TRBJ2-1
V: TRBV12-3/TRBV12-4
CDR3: CANSSLGGVNEQFF

size: few
D: NA
J: TRBJ1-1
V: TRBV12-3/TRBV12-4
CDR3: CASSPPQGNTEASF

size: many
D: NA
J: TRBJ2-1
V: TRBV5-6
CDR3: CASSWRLRGTSYNEQFF

size: NA
D: NA
J: TRBJ2-5
V: TRBV9
CDR3: CASSRSSGPETQYF

size: NA
D: NA
J: TRBJ1-2
V: TRBV5-1
CDR3: CASSHKTTPVNYGYTF

size: few
D: NA
J: TRBJ2-3
V: TRBV28
CDR3: CASSSLYNFGLTYSTDTQYF

size: many
D: NA
J: TRBJ1-2
V: TRBV27
CDR3: CASSSQPNYGYTF

size: few
D: NA
J: TRBJ1-5
V: TRBV30
CDR3: CAWSPGEAQPQHF

size: NA
D: TRBD1
J: TRBJ1-5
V: TRBV20-1
CDR3: CSAGGQGAVQPQHF

size: few
D: NA
J: TRBJ2-1
V: TRBV24-1
CDR3: CATRKDSINEQFF

size: many
D: NA
J: TRBJ2-7
V: TRBV20-1
CDR3: CSARDRGDSYEQYF

size: many
D: NA
J: TRBJ2-2
V: TRBV11-2
CDR3: CASNFNGLVTGELFF

size: NA
D: TRBD1
J: TRBJ1-1
V: TRBV5-1
CDR3: CASSETGGMTEAFF

size: few
D: TRBD1
J: TRBJ1-1
V: TRBV15
CDR3: CATSGRTGMNTEAFF